The sequence of this T cell receptor (beta chain) was determined in a study of shared clonotypes between healthy human individuals. Study-wide results and limits: Though the depth was large, rarefaction showed that sorted-subset sequencing was incomplete. Apart from blood, nothing was sampled; tissue repertoires likely differ. Generation probabilities of non-shared clonotypes were lower (relative to those shared by all four donors).

Trimming removed 3 bases at V and 16 bases at J, with 19 bases between. CDR3 size: 13 residues. Germline lookup yields CDR1 MDHEN and CDR2 SYDVKM. At a deep level, the assay was run. Sequencing was performed with immunoSEQ multiplex PCR; in TCRdb, only in-frame clones are kept and a portion is missing. This sample yields over a million clones, of which 78% are seen a single time; about 0.52% belongs to the top ten. Concerning this clone: Its antigen is still unknown.

V gene TRBV28 combines with J gene TRBJ2-1; D might be TRBD1 or TRBD2, each matching 5 bases. The TCR comes from a man younger than 35 in good health. Some clones in this sample may be carry-over from other donors' samples. The specimen was memory CD4+ T cells from PBMCs. Subset here: CD45RA-negative fraction. CDR3 nucleotides: TGTGCCAGCAGTTTGTCGGGGCTGGGGGTCTTTTTCTTC. Its protein is CASSLSGLGVFFF.